This T cell receptor (beta chain) is from a study of cytomegalovirus exposure and HLA in healthy donors. Germline CDR1 is MNHEY and CDR2 is SVGAGI. The length of the CDR3 is 14 residues. V trimming: 5 bases; J trimming: 2 bases; junction bases outside the gene matches: 4. This clone was detected once. The repertoire was sequenced with immunoSEQ multiplex PCR; TCRdb's copy has only in-frame clones and lacks some. The data contain about 120,000 clones, roughly 90% of them seen just once; the ten biggest clones take up roughly 2%. The chain recombines TRBV6-5 with TRBJ1-1; 8 nucleotides agree with TRBD1. This receptor was taken from a woman under 30 in good health and CMV-seronegative. What was sequenced was PBMCs. The CDR3: CASSTGQGNTEAFF. The DNA for the CDR3 is TGTGCCAGCAGTACCGGACAGGGAAACACTGAAGCTTTCTTT.